Listed here are 19 T cell receptor beta chains from one sample, sequenced in a study of CD8 T cells in Susac syndrome. An input of roughly 0.5 to 1 ug of RNA was subjected to reverse transcription using random hexamers. A single record per CDR3 protein comes from TCRdb applying MiXCR to the immunoSEQ multiplex PCR reads. This table has fewer than 350,000 distinct CDR3 sequences, about nine tenths appearing once. Material: CD8+ T cells from PBMCs. The receptors shown here come from a human donor with multiple sclerosis.

The chain uses TRBV27 and TRBJ1-2; TRBD1 might be the D (5 bases). Trimming removed 6 bases at V and 6 bases at J, with 11 bases between. Germline V CDR1 and CDR2: MNHEY, SMNVEV (reference sequence). The CDR3 extends over 12 amino acids. The chain's CDR3 is CASSVGGNGYTF. CDR3 coding DNA: TGTGCCAGCAGCGTGGGGGGTAATGGCTACACCTTC.

The CDR3 spells CASANFDEQYF. CDR3 DNA sequence: TGTGCCAGCGCAAATTTCGACGAGCAGTACTTC. This sequence joins TRBV28 and TRBJ2-7, with D unclear. The CDR3 contains 11 residues. Germline V lookup: CDR1 MDHEN, CDR2 SYDVKM. V was trimmed by 8 bases and J by 5 bases, leaving 10 bases between them. The full variable domain, rest sourced from reference TRBV28 and TRBJ2-7, is DVKVTQSSRYLVKRTGEKVFLECVQDMDHENMFWYRQDPGLGLRLIYFSYDVKMKEKGDIPEGYSVSREKKERFSLILESASTNQTSMYLCASANFDEQYFGPGTRLTVT.

The CDR3 bases are TGTGCCAGCGGCGGGACACCTTACGAGCAGTACTTC. Translation gives CASGGTPYEQYF. The J gene is TRBJ2-7, the V gene TRBV5-6; D may correspond to TRBD1 or TRBD2 (6 bases each). Trimming pared 7 bases from V and 4 bases from J, leaving 12 bases between. This CDR3 has 12 amino acids. CDR1 and CDR2 from the germline V gene are SGHDT and YYEEEE.

The chain uses TRBV7-8 and TRBJ2-5; a weak D match, TRBD2 (5 bases). The CDR3 contains 15 residues. Trimming removed 5 bases from V and 5 bases from J, with 18 bases in between. The V gene's germline CDR1 is SGHVS and CDR2 FQNEAQ. The chain's CDR3 is CASSPYGLPAETQYF. DNA for the CDR3: TGTGCCAGCAGCCCGTATGGACTCCCTGCCGAGACCCAGTACTTC.

This chain joins TRBV15 and TRBJ1-2; D possibly corresponds to TRBD1 (6 bases). Germline CDR1 is LNHNV and CDR2 is YYDKDF (reference sequence). V was clipped by 5 bases and J by 6 bases, with 16 bases between them. There are 14 residues in the CDR3. The CDR3 DNA sequence: TGTGCCACCAGCGGGGTGAGGGGGGCTGATGGCTACACCTTC. Residues: CATSGVRGADGYTF. The entire variable domain, with the rest obtained from reference TRBV15 and TRBJ1-2, is as follows: DAMVIQNPRYQVTQFGKPVTLSCSQTLNHNVMYWYQQKSSQAPKLLFHYYDKDFNNEADTPDNFQSRRPNTSFCFLDIRSPGLGDTAMYLCATSGVRGADGYTFGSGTRLTVV.

This clonotype was observed a handful of times. The V and J genes are TRBV4-1 and TRBJ2-5, with D perhaps TRBD2 (6 bases). V was clipped by 2 bases and J by 7 bases, with 17 bases between them. The germline gives CDR1 MGHRA, CDR2 YSYEKL. This CDR3 has 15 amino acids. The CDR3 DNA follows: TGCGCCAGCAGCCAACGTCCACGGGGGTTGGGGACCCAGTACTTC. Translation: CASSQRPRGLGTQYF.

The chain is built from TRBV28 and TRBJ2-1; D might be TRBD1 or TRBD2, each matching 5 bases. Deletions cut 4 bases from V and 6 bases from J, with 13 bases between. There are 14 residues in the CDR3. Germline CDR1 is MDHEN and CDR2 is SYDVKM. DNA for the CDR3: TGTGCCAGCAGTTCCCGGTTTGGGGGCAATGAGCAGTTCTTC. It codes for CASSSRFGGNEQFF.

This chain uses TRBV4-2 with TRBJ2-4, with D tentatively TRBD1 (6 bases). The V end lost 1 base, the J end lost 8 bases, and 15 bases lay between the germline ends. Germline assignment: CDR1 LGHNA and CDR2 YNFKEQ. The CDR3 spans 15 residues. In nucleotides, the CDR3 is TGTGCCAGCAGCCAAGGGACAGTGGGCGAAGACATTCAGTACTTC. Its protein product is CASSQGTVGEDIQYF.

This chain uses TRBV12-3 or TRBV12-4 with TRBJ2-2; tentatively, D is TRBD2 (7 bases). CDR3 length equals 14 residues. V dropped 6 bases and J dropped 4 bases, with 12 bases sitting between them. The DNA for the CDR3 is TGTGCCAGCAGCACTGGGGGGGCCACCGGGGAGCTGTTTTTT. Its protein product is CASSTGGATGELFF.

V gene TRBV21-1 combines with J gene TRBJ2-3; TRBD2 is the table's D call and was not checked against the DNA. TRBV21-1 is an annotated pseudogene. The CDR3 spans 17 residues. CDR3 amino acids: CASSNRGEATFTDTQYF. The CDR3 region has the DNA TGTGCCAGCAGCAATCGTGGGGAGGCTACCTTCACAGATACGCAGTATTTT.

The genes are TRBV12-3 or TRBV12-4 and TRBJ2-7, with 7 nucleotides matching TRBD1. This CDR3 is 14 amino acids long. Germline trimming cut 5 bases from V and 7 bases from J; bases unmatched to any gene: 11. CDR3 in amino acids: CASSAGQAPREQYF. CDR3 bases: TGTGCCAGCAGTGCCGGACAGGCCCCTCGAGAGCAGTACTTC.

The V gene is TRBV4-2, the J gene TRBJ2-1; D might be TRBD1 or TRBD2, each matching 7 bases. Trimming removed 0 bases at V and 0 bases at J, with 12 bases between. The germline V gene encodes CDR1 LGHNA and CDR2 YNFKEQ. This CDR3 contains 17 residues. CDR3: CASSQETGEGSYNEQFF. The CDR3 DNA reads as TGTGCCAGCAGCCAAGAAACAGGGGAGGGCTCCTACAATGAGCAGTTCTTC.

The V gene is TRBV20-1, the J gene TRBJ2-5, with D perhaps matching TRBD2 (5 bases). CDR1 DFQATT and CDR2 SNEGSKA come from the germline V gene (reference sequence). The ends were cut back, 0 bases at V and 2 bases at J, with 16 bases in the middle. CDR3 length: 16 amino acids. The CDR3 is CSARDISTAVQETQYF. The DNA of the CDR3 is TGCAGTGCTAGAGATATATCTACAGCGGTTCAAGAGACCCAGTACTTC.

The V call is TRBV9, the J call TRBJ2-2, with TRBD1 identical over 7 bases. Per germline, CDR1 SGDLS and CDR2 YYNGEE. The V segment lost 4 bases and the J segment 6 bases; nucleotides outside the gene matches: 3. This CDR3 spans 13 amino acids. In DNA form, the CDR3 reads TGTGCCAGCAGCATTACAGGGGCCGGGGAGCTGTTTTTT. Protein product: CASSITGAGELFF.

This chain uses TRBV2 with TRBJ2-7; 7 bases are a match to TRBD2. The V segment lost 8 bases and the J segment 1 base; nucleotides outside the gene matches: 5. CDR1 is SNHLY, CDR2 FYNNEI, per germline. The CDR3 covers 13 residues. Written as DNA, the CDR3 is TGTGCCAGCTGGGGAGGGGAATCCTACGAGCAGTACTTC. Protein product: CASWGGESYEQYF.

The chain recombines TRBV4-1 with TRBJ1-1; unclear D gene. The V end was cut by 1 base, the J end by 1 base, with 13 bases between. The CDR3 spans 16 residues. Germline assignment: CDR1 MGHRA and CDR2 YSYEKL. Here the CDR3 DNA reads TGCGCCAGCAGCCAAGTCGGGTCTGTAAAGAACACTGAAGCTTTCTTT. Translating gives CASSQVGSVKNTEAFF.

The chain employs TRBV7-8 and TRBJ2-7, with 7 positions matching TRBD1. This CDR3 is built from 15 residues. Germline V gene data show CDR1 as SGHVS and CDR2 as FQNEAQ. Trimming cost V 5 bases and J 1 base; bases outside gene matches: 8. As DNA, the CDR3 is TGTGCCAGCAGCAAACGACAGGGAATGTCCTACGAGCAGTACTTC. Translated: CASSKRQGMSYEQYF.

The chain carries TRBV27 and TRBJ1-2; 7 nucleotides match TRBD1. The CDR3 runs to 16 residues. Germline values: CDR1 MNHEY, CDR2 SMNVEV (reference sequence). V lost 0 bases and J lost 4; bases outside the gene matches: 8. This CDR3 is CASSLSQMTGSYGYTF. The CDR3 nucleotides are TGTGCCAGCAGTTTATCCCAAATGACAGGGAGCTATGGCTACACCTTC.

The gene calls are TRBV9 and TRBJ2-1; 8 bases are a match to TRBD2. J was trimmed by 4 bases and V by 8 bases; bases with no gene match: 8. The CDR3 runs to 14 residues. Germline CDR1 and CDR2: SGDLS and YYNGEE. The CDR3 is CASGGGLAYNEQFF. In nucleotides, the CDR3 is TGTGCCAGTGGAGGAGGACTAGCTTACAATGAGCAGTTCTTC.